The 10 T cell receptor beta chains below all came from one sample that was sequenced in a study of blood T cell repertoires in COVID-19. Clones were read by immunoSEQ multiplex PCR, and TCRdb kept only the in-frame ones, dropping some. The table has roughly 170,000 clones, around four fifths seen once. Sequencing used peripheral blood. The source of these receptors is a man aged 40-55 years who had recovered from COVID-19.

CDR3 protein: CASGSGGSTDTQYF. The CDR3 DNA reads as TGTGCCAGCGGTAGCGGGGGATCCACAGATACGCAGTATTTT. The rearrangement joins TRBV6-5 to TRBJ2-3; 9 nucleotides line up with TRBD2. The CDR3 length is 14 residues. V lost 8 bases to trimming and J lost 2 bases; unmatched junction nucleotides: 5. Germline V gene lookup returns CDR1 MNHEY and CDR2 SVGAGI.

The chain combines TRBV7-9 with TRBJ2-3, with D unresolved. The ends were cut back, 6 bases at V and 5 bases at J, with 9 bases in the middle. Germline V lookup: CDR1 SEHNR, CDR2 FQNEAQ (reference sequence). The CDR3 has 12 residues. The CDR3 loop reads CASRDGRDTQYF. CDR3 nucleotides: TGTGCCAGCAGGGATGGGCGAGATACGCAGTATTTT.

The CDR3 DNA sequence: TGCAGTGCTTTGGCCCATGCCGAGCAGTACTTC. Encoded protein: CSALAHAEQYF. The rearrangement links TRBV20-1 to TRBJ2-7; unclear D gene. Germline assignment: CDR1 DFQATT and CDR2 SNEGSKA (reference sequence). V was shortened by 5 bases and J by 6 bases, with 11 bases between the two germline ends. The CDR3 sequence is 11 residues long.

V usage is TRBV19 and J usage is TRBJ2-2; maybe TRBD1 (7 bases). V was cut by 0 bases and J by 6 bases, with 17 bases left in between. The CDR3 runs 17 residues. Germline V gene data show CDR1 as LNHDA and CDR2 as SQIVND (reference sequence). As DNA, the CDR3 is TGTGCCAGTAGTATAGACTCCAGGGGGGCTTTCGCCGGGGAGCTGTTTTTT. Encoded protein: CASSIDSRGAFAGELFF.

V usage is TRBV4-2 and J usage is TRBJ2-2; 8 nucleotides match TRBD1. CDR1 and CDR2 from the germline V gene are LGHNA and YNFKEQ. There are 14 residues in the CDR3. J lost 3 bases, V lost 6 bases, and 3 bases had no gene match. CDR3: CASRTGADTGELFF. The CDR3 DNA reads TGTGCCAGCAGGACAGGGGCCGACACCGGGGAGCTGTTTTTT.

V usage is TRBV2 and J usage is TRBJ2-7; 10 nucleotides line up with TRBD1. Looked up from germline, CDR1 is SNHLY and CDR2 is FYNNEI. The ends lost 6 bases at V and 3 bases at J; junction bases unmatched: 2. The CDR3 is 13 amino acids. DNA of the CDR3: TGTGCCAGCAGGGGACAGGGGAACTACGAGCAGTACTTC. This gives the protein CASRGQGNYEQYF.

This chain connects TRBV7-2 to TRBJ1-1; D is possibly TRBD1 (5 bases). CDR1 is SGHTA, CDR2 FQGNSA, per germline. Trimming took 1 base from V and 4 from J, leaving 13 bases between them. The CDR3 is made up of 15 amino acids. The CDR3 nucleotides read TGTGCCAGCAGCTTAGAGCGGGGACGGACCACTGAAGCTTTCTTT. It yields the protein CASSLERGRTTEAFF. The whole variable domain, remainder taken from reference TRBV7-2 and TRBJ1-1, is GAGVSQSPSNKVTEKGKDVELRCDPISGHTALYWYRQSLGQGLEFLIYFQGNSAPDKSGLPSDRFSAERTGGSVSTLTIQRTQQEDSAVYLCASSLERGRTTEAFFGQGTRLTVV.

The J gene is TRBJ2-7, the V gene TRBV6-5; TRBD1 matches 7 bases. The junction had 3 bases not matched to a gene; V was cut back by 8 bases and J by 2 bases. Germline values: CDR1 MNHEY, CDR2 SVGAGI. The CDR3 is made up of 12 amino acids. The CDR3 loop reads CASEGATYEQYF. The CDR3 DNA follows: TGTGCCAGCGAGGGGGCCACCTACGAGCAGTACTTC.

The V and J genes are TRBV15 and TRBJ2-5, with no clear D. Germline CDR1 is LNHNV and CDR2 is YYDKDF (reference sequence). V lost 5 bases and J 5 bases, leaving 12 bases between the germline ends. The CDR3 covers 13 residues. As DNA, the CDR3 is TGTGCCACCAGCGGAGTCCCCGGGGAGACCCAGTACTTC. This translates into CATSGVPGETQYF. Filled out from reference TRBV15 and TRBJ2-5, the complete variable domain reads DAMVIQNPRYQVTQFGKPVTLSCSQTLNHNVMYWYQQKSSQAPKLLFHYYDKDFNNEADTPDNFQSRRPNTSFCFLDIRSPGLGDTAMYLCATSGVPGETQYFGPGTRLLVL.

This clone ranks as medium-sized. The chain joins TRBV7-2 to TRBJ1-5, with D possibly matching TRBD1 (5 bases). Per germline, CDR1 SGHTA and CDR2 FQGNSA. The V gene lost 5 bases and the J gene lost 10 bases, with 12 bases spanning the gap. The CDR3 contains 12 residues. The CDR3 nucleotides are TGTGCCAGCAGCAGCAACAGGAAACCCCAGCATTTT. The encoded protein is CASSSNRKPQHF.